This T cell receptor (beta chain) was profiled in a study of cytomegalovirus exposure and HLA in healthy donors. About the research overall: The Caucasian-associated ancestry cluster contained approximately 81% of the 300 to 450 genotyped donors. Study conclusions and caveats: The authors reported that TCR beta sequences could predict HLA-A and HLA-B alleles. These predictions were accurate for most subjects in the first cohort. Because they were indistinguishable, some V segments, including TRBV6-2 and TRBV6-3, were excluded. Usually a TCR sequence was rare, but some public TCRs were found in many donors.

A remark on this clone: Its specificity is not known.

The PCR had 60 Vbeta and 13 Jbeta primers. Assay: immunoSEQ multiplex PCR; the TCRdb copy retains only in-frame clones and omits some. The sample has some 150,000 clones, 60% to 80% seen once. Germline trimming cut 6 bases from V and 3 bases from J; bases unmatched to any gene: 8. CDR1 is MNHEY, CDR2 SMNVEV, per germline (reference sequence). The CDR3 is 15 residues long. This receptor was taken from a man aged 40-55 years in good health and CMV-seronegative. This rearrangement joins TRBV27 to TRBJ2-7, with TRBD1 matching over 10 bases. Sequences were obtained from PBMCs. The CDR3 is CASRDPGQGFYEQYF. The CDR3 DNA follows: TGTGCCAGCAGGGATCCGGGACAGGGGTTCTACGAGCAGTACTTC.